This passage covers 5 T cell receptor beta chains from one sample sequenced in a study of graft-versus-host responses after intestinal transplantation. Only in-frame clones appear in the TCRdb table, and some are missing; sequencing was by immunoSEQ multiplex PCR. The data show some 76,000 clones, roughly 91% seen once. The antigens of these receptors remain unknown. The source was unstimulated CD8+ T cells sorted from spleen or lymph node cells, collected before transplant. These receptors were taken from a human donor who was the organ donor for an intestinal transplant.

The chain recombines TRBV29-1 with TRBJ1-2, with D possibly TRBD1 on 5 matching bases. The CDR3 contains 16 residues. Trimming stripped 2 bases from V and 4 bases from J, with 20 bases between. Per the germline V gene, CDR1 is SQVTM and CDR2 is ANQGSEA. The CDR3 coding sequence is TGCAGCGTTGAATGGCGTCCACCGGGACGGCCCTATGGCTACACCTTC. As protein: CSVEWRPPGRPYGYTF.

V and J are TRBV7-9 and TRBJ1-2, with D unclear. CDR3 length equals 14 residues. The V gene lost 7 bases and the J gene lost 7 bases, with 19 bases spanning the gap. Looked up from germline, CDR1 is SEHNR and CDR2 is FQNEAQ (reference sequence). CDR3 bases: TGTGCCAGCAACACAATTTGGGAGGGTCCTGGCTACACCTTC. Translating it yields CASNTIWEGPGYTF.

The chain links TRBV5-1 to TRBJ1-5, with D possibly TRBD1 on 5 matching bases. V lost 3 bases and J lost 2, with 18 bases in between. This CDR3 comprises 17 residues. Germline loops: CDR1 SGHRS, CDR2 YFSETQ. This CDR3 reads CASSSVLTSGRNQPQHF. In nucleotides, the CDR3 is TGCGCCAGCAGCTCCGTCCTGACGTCGGGGCGCAATCAGCCCCAGCATTTT.

This sequence joins TRBV11-2 and TRBJ1-3, with 7 bases matching TRBD1. In germline, CDR1 is SGHAT, CDR2 FQNNGV. Trimming took 5 bases from V and 4 from J; bases not matched to a gene: 11. This CDR3 comprises 16 residues. The chain's CDR3 is CASSTPRGSLGNTIYF. The CDR3 region has the DNA TGTGCCAGCAGCACACCCAGGGGGTCTCTGGGAAACACCATATATTTT.

This clone was seen only a few times. The rearrangement links TRBV11-2 to TRBJ2-1; unclear D gene. CDR1 is SGHAT, CDR2 FQNNGV, per germline. V was shortened by 2 bases and J by 4 bases, with 9 bases between the two germline ends. The CDR3 length is 14 residues. For the CDR3, the DNA is TGTGCCAGCAGCTTATTCGGGTCTTACAATGAGCAGTTCTTC. It yields the protein CASSLFGSYNEQFF.